This record looks at one T cell receptor (beta chain) sequence and its context. These data originate in a study of spatial heterogeneity in lung cancer. Study in general: Sequenced follow-up PBMC samples came a median of approximately 2 years after resection, where available. Consistently, beta-chain sequences turned up in larger numbers than alpha-chain sequences did.

As to time point: blood at routine non-recurrence follow-up after resection. Whole RNA from tumor, nontumor lung or frozen PBMC was sequenced unsorted. Trimming removed 5 bases from V and 10 bases from J; junction bases left unmatched: 12. Germline V gene lookup returns CDR1 MDHEN and CDR2 SYDVKM. This CDR3 region has 14 residues. A distinct unique molecular identifier was carried by each TCR cDNA molecule. TCRdb itself ran the 5' RACE reads through MiXCR, one entry per CDR3 protein. The table lists some 30,000 distinct CDR3 sequences, 10% of them singletons, with 25% to 35% in the top ten. This TCR derives from a female donor with early-stage non-small cell lung cancer. The sequences come from PBMCs, collected at follow-up. The rearrangement links TRBV28 to TRBJ1-1; 8 nucleotides agree with TRBD1. The CDR3 spells CASSETGAGRGAFF. The CDR3 bases are TGTGCCAGCAGTGAGACAGGGGCCGGCCGAGGAGCTTTCTTT.